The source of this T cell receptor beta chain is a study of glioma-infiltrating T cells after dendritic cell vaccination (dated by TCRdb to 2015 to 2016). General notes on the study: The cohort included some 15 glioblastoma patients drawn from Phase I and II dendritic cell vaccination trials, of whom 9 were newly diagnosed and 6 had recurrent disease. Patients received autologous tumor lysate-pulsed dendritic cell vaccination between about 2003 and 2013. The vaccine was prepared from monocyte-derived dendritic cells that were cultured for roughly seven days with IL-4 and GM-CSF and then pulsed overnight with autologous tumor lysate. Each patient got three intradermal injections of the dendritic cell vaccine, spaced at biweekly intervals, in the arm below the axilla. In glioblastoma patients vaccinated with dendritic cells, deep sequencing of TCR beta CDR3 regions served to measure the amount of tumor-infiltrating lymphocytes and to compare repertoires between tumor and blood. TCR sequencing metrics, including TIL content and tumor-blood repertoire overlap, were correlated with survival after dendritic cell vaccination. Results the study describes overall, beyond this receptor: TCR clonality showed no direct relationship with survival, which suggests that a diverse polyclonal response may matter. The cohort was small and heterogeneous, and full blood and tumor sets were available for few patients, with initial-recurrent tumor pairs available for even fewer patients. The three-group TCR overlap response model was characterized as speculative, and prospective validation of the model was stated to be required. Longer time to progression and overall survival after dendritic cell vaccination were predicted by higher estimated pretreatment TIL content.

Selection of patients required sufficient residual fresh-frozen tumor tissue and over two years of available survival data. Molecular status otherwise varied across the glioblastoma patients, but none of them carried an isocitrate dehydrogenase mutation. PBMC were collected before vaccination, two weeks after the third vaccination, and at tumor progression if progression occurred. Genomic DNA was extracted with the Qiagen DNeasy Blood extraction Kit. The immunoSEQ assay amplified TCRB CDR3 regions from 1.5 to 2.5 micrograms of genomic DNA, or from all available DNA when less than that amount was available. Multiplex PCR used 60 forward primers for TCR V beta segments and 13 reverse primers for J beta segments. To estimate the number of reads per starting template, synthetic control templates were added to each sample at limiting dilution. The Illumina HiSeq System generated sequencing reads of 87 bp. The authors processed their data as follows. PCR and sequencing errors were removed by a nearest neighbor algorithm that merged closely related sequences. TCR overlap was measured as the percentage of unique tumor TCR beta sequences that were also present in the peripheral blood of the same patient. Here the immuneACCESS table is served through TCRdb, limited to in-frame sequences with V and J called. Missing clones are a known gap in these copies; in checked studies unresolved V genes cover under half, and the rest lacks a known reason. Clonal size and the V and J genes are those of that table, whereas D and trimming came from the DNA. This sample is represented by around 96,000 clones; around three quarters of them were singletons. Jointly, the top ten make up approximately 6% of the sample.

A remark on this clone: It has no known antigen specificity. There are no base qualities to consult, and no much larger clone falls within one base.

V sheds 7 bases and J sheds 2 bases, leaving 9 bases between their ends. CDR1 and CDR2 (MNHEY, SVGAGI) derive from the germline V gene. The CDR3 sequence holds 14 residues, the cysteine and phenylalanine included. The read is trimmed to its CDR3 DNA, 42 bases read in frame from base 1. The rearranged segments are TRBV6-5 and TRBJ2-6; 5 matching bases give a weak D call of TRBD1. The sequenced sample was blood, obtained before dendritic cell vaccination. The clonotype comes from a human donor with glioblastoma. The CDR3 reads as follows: CASKGAPGANVLTF. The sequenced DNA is TGTGCCAGCAAAGGGGCTCCTGGGGCCAACGTCCTGACTTTC.